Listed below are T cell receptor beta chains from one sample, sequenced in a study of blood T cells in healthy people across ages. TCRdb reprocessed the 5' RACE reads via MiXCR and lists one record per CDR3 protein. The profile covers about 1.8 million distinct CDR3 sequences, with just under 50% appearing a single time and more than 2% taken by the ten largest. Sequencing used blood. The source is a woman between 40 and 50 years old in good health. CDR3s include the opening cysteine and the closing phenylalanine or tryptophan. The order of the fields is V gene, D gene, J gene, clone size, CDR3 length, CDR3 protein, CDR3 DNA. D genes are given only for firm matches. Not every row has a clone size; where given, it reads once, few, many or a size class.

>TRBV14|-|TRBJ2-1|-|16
CASSQDSPSSYNEQFF
TGTGCCAGCAGCCAGGACAGTCCCAGCTCCTACAATGAGCAGTTCTTC
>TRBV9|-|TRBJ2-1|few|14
CASSLTSRWGEQFF
TGTGCCAGCAGCCTAACGTCCCGGTGGGGCGAGCAGTTCTTC
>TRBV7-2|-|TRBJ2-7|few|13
CASSLQFAVPQYF
TGTGCCAGCAGCTTGCAATTCGCGGTTCCCCAGTACTTC
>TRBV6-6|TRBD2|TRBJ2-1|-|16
CASSPQGSGSHNEQFF
TGTGCCAGCAGTCCCCAGGGTAGCGGGTCCCACAATGAGCAGTTCTTC
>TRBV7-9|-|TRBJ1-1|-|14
CASSLAGLDTEAFF
TGTGCCAGCAGCTTAGCGGGTTTGGACACTGAAGCTTTCTTT
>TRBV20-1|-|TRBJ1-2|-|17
CSARGALGRGLQYGYTF
TGCAGTGCTAGGGGGGCTTTAGGACGGGGTCTTCAGTATGGCTACACCTTC
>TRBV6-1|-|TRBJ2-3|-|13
CASSWTPGQTQYF
TGTGCCAGCAGTTGGACCCCGGGGCAGACGCAGTATTTT
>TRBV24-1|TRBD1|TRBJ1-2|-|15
CATSDAGTGFDGYTF
TGTGCCACCAGTGATGCCGGGACAGGGTTCGATGGCTATACCTTC
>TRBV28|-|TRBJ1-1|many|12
CASSLLGTEAFF
TGTGCCAGCAGTTTATTGGGCACTGAAGCTTTCTTT
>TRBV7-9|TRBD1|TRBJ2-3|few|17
CASSRPGQGETTDTQYF
TGTGCCAGCAGCCGACCGGGACAGGGAGAGACTACAGATACGCAGTATTTT
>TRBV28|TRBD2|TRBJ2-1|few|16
CASSLWRTSGGNEQFF
TGTGCCAGCAGTTTATGGCGGACTAGCGGGGGCAATGAGCAGTTCTTC
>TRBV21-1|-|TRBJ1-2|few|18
CASSMGGAPNPLNYGYTF
TGTGCCAGCAGCATGGGGGGGGCACCCAACCCCCTGAACTATGGCTACACCTTC
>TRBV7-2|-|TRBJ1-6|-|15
CASSLVWQGNSPLHF
TGTGCCAGCAGCTTAGTGTGGCAGGGAAATTCACCCCTCCACTTT
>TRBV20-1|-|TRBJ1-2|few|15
CSARDRAGTWYGYTF
TGCAGTGCTAGAGATAGGGCGGGGACCTGGTATGGCTACACCTTC
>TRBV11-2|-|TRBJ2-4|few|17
CASSLDPGEIAKNIQYF
TGTGCCAGCAGCTTAGATCCTGGAGAGATAGCCAAAAACATTCAGTACTTC